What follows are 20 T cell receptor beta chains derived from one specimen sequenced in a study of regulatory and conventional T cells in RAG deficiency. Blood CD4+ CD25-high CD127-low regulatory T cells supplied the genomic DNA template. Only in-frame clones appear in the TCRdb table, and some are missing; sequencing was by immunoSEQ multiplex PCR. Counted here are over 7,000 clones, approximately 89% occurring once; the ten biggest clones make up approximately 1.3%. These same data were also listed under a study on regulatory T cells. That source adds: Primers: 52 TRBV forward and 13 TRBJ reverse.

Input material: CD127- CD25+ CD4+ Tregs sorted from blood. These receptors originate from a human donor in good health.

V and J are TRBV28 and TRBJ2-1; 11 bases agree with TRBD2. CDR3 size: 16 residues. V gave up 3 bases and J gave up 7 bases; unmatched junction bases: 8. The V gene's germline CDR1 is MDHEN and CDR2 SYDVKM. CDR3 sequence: CASSFGVAGGRNEQFF. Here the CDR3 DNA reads TGTGCCAGCAGTTTTGGTGTAGCGGGGGGGCGGAATGAGCAGTTCTTC.

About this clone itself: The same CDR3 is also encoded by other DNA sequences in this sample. In nucleotides, the CDR3 is TGCGCCAGCAGTGCAGGGGCAAAGAATTCACCCCTCCACTTT. The encoded protein is CASSAGAKNSPLHF. The V gene is TRBV5-1, the J gene TRBJ1-6; perhaps TRBD1 as D (6 bases). V was shortened by 5 bases and J by 7 bases, with 13 bases between the two germline ends. Germline V lookup: CDR1 SGHRS, CDR2 YFSETQ. The length of the CDR3 is 14 residues.

The chain's CDR3 is CASSLDRNYGYTF. In nucleotides, the CDR3 is TGCGCCAGCAGCTTGGACAGGAACTATGGCTACACCTTC. This chain joins TRBV5-1 and TRBJ1-2; weak D call: TRBD1 (5 bases). Germline V gives CDR1 SGHRS, CDR2 YFSETQ. The CDR3 has 13 residues. The V end was cut by 0 bases, the J end by 2 bases, with 5 bases between.

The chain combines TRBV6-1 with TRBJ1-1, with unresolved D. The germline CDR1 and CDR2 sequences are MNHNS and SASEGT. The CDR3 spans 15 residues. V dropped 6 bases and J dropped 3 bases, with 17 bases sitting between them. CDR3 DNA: TGTGCCAGCAGCTCGGTTTGGGGAGTGGACACTGAAGCTTTCTTT. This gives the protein CASSSVWGVDTEAFF.

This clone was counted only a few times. This chain's CDR3 is CASSALGATTEAFF. In DNA form, the CDR3 reads TGTGCCAGCAGTGCCCTGGGGGCAACAACTGAAGCTTTCTTT. The chain recombines TRBV2 with TRBJ1-1; maybe TRBD1 (6 bases). Germline loops: CDR1 SNHLY, CDR2 FYNNEI. V was cut by 4 bases and J by 5 bases, with 14 bases left in between. The CDR3 is made up of 14 amino acids.

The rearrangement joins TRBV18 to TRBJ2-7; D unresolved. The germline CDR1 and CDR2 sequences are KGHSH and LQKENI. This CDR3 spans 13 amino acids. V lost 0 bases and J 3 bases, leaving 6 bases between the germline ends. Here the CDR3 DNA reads TGTGCCAGCTCACCACCGAGTGGCTACGAGCAGTACTTC. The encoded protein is CASSPPSGYEQYF.

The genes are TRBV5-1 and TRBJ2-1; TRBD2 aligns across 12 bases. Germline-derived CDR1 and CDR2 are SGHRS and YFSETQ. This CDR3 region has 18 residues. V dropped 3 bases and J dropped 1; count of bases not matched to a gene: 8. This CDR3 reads CASSWTSGDHSSYNEQFF. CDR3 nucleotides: TGCGCCAGCAGCTGGACTAGCGGGGACCATTCATCCTACAATGAGCAGTTCTTC. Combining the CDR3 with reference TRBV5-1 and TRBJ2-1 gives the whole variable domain KAGVTQTPRYLIKTRGQQVTLSCSPISGHRSVSWYQQTPGQGLQFLFEYFSETQRNKGNFPGRFSGRQFSNSRSEMNVSTLELGDSALYLCASSWTSGDHSSYNEQFFGPGTRLTVL.

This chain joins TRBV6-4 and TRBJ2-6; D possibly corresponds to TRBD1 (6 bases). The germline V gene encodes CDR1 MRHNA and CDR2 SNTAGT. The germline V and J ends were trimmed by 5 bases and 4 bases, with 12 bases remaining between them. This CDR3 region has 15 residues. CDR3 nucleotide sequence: TGTGCCAGCAGTCCCAGACAGGCCGGGGCCAACGTCCTGACTTTC. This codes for CASSPRQAGANVLTF.

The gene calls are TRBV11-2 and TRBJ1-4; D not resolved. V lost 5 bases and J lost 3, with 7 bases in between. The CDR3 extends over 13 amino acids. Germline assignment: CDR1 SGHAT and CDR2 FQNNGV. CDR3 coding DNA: TGTGCCAGCAGCCACTCACCTAATGAAAAACTGTTTTTT. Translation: CASSHSPNEKLFF.

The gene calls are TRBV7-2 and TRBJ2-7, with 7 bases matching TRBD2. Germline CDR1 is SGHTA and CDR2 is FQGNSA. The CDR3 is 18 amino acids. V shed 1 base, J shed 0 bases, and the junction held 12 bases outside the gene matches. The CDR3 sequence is CASSLELIAAGSSYEQYF. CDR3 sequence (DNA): TGTGCCAGCAGCTTAGAATTGATTGCAGCGGGGAGCTCCTACGAGCAGTACTTC.

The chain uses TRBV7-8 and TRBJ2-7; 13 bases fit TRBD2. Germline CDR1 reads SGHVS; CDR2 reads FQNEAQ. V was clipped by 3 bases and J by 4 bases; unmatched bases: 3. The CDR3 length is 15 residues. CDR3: CASSFGTSGTYEQYF. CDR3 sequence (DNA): TGTGCCAGCAGCTTCGGGACTAGCGGGACTTACGAGCAGTACTTC.

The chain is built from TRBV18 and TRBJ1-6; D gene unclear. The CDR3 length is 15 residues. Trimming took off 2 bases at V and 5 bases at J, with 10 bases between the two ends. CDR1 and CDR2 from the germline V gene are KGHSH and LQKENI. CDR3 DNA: TGTGCCAGCTCACCATGGGTCGAGGATAATTCACCCCTCCACTTT. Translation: CASSPWVEDNSPLHF.

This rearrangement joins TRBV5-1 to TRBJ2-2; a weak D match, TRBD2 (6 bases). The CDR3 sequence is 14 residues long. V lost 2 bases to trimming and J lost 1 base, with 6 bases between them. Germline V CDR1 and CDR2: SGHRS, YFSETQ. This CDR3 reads CASSFGGNTGELFF. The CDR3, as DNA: TGCGCCAGCAGCTTCGGGGGGAACACCGGGGAGCTGTTTTTT.

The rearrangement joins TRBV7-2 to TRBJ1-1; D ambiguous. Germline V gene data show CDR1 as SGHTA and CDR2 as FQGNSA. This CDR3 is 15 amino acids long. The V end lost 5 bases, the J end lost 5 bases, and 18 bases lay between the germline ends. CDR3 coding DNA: TGTGCCAGCAGCCTGAGGCTCTACGGGGAGACTGAAGCTTTCTTT. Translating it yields CASSLRLYGETEAFF.

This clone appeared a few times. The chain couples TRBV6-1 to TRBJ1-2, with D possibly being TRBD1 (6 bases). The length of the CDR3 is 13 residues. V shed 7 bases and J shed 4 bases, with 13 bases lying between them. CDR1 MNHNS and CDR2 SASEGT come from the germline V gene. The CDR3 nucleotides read TGTGCCAGCACTCACACACAGGGCTATGGCTACACCTTC. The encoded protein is CASTHTQGYGYTF.

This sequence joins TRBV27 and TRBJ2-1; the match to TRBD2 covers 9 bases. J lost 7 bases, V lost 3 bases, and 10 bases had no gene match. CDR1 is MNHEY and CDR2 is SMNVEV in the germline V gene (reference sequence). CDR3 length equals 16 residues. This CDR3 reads CASSLRAGGPWNEQFF. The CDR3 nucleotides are TGTGCCAGCAGTTTGAGAGCGGGAGGACCCTGGAATGAGCAGTTCTTC.

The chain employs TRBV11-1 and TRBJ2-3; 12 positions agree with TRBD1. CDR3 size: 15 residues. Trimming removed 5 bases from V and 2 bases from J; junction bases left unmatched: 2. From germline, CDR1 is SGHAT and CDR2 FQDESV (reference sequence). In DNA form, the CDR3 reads TGTGCCAGCAGCCTGGGACAGGGGGCCACAGATACGCAGTATTTT. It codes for CASSLGQGATDTQYF.

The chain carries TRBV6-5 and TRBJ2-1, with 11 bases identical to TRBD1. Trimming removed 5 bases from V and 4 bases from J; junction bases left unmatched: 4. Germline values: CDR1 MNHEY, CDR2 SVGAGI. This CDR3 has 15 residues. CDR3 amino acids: CASSRDRGAYNEQFF. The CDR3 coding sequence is TGTGCCAGCAGTCGGGACAGGGGGGCTTACAATGAGCAGTTCTTC.

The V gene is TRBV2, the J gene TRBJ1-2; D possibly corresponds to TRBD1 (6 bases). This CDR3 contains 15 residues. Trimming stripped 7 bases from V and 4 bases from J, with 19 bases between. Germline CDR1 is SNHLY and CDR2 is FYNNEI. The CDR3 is CASTDPPGHTYGYTF. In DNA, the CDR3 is TGTGCCAGCACCGACCCCCCGGGACACACCTATGGCTACACCTTC.

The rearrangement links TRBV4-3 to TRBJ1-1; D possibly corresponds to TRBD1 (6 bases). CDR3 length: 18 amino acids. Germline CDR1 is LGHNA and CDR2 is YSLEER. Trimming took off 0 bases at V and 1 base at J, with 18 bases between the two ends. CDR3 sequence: CASSQDIREGEPNTEAFF. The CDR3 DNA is TGCGCCAGCAGCCAAGATATCAGGGAGGGGGAGCCGAACACTGAAGCTTTCTTT.